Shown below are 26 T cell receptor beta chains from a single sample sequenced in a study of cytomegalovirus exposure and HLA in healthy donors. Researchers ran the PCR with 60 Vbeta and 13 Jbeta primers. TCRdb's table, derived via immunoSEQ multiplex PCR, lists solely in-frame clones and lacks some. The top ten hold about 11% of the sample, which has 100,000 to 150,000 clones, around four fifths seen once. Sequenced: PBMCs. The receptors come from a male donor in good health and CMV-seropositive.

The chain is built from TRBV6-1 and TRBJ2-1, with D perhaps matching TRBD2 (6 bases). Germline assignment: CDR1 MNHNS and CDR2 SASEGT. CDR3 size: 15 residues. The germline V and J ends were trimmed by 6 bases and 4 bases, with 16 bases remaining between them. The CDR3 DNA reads TGTGCCAGCAGCATAACTAGCAGTTCATACAATGAGCAGTTCTTC. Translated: CASSITSSSYNEQFF.

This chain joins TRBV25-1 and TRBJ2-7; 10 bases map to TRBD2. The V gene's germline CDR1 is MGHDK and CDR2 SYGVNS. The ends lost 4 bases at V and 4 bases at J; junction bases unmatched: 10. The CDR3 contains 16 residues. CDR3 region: CASSGRLAGVGYEQYF. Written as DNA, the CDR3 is TGTGCCAGCAGTGGCCGGCTAGCGGGAGTGGGGTACGAGCAGTACTTC.

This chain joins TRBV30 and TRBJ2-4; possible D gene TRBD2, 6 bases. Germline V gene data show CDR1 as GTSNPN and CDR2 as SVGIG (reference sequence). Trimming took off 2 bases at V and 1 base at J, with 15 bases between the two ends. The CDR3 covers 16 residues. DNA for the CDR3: TGTGCCTGGAGTCCCATCTCTGGGGGGGCCAAAAACATTCAGTACTTC. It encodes CAWSPISGGAKNIQYF.

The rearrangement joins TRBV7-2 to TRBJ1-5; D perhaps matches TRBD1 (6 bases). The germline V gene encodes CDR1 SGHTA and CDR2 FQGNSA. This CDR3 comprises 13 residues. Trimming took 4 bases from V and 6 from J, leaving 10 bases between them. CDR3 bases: TGTGCCAGCAGCTCTTACAGGGCTCAGCCCCAGCATTTT. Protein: CASSSYRAQPQHF.

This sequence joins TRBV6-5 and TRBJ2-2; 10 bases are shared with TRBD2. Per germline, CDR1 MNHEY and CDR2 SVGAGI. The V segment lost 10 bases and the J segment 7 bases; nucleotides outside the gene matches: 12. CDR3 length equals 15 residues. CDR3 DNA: TGTGCCACCAAGCGGTCTAGCGGGAGTGTCGGGGAGCTGTTTTTT. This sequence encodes CATKRSSGSVGELFF.

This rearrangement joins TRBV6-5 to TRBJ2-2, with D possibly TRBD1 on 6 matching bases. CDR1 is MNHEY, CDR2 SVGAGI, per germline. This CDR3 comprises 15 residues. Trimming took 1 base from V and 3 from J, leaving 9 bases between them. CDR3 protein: CASSYLRTDTGELFF. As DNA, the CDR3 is TGTGCCAGCAGTTACTTACGGACAGACACCGGGGAGCTGTTTTTT.

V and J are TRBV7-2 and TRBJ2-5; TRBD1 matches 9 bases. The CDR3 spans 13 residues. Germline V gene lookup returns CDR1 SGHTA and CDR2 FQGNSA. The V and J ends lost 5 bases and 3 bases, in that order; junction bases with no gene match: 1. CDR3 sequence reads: CASSTGGKETQYF. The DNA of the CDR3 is TGTGCCAGCAGCACAGGGGGCAAAGAGACCCAGTACTTC.

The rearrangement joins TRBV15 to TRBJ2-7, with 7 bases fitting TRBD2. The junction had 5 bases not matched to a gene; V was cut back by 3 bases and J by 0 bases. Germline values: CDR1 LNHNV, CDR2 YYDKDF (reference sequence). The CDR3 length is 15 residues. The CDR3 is CATSREGGGSYEQYF. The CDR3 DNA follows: TGTGCCACCAGCAGGGAAGGCGGGGGCTCCTACGAGCAGTACTTC.

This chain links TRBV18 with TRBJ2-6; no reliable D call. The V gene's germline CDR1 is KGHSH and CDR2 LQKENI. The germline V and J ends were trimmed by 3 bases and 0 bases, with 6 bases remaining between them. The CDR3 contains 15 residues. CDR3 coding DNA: TGTGCCAGCTCACCGGAGATCTCTGGGGCCAACGTCCTGACTTTC. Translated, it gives CASSPEISGANVLTF.

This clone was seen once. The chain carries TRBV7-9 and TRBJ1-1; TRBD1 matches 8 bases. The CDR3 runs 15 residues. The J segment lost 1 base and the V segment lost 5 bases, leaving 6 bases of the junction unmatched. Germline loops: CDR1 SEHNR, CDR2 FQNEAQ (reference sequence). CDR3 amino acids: CASSDLTGANTEAFF. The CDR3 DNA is TGTGCCAGCAGCGACCTGACAGGGGCGAACACTGAAGCTTTCTTT. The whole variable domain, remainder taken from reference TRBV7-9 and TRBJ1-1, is DTGVSQNPRHKITKRGQNVTFRCDPISEHNRLYWYRQTLGQGPEFLTYFQNEAQLEKSRLLSDRFSAERPKGSFSTLEIQRTEQGDSAMYLCASSDLTGANTEAFFGQGTRLTVV.

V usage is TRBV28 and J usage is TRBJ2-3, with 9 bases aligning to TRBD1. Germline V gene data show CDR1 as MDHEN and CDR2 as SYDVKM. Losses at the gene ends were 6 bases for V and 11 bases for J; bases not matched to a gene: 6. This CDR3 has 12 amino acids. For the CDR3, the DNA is TGTGCCAGCAGGAAAACAGGGGGCCGGCAGTATTTT. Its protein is CASRKTGGRQYF.

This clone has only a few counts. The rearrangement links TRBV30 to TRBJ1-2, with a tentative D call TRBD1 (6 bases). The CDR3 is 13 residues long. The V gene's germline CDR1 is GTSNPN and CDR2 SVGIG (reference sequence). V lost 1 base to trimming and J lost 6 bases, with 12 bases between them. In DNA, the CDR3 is TGTGCCTGGAGTGAAGCGGGGGCTGATGGCTACACCTTC. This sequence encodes CAWSEAGADGYTF.

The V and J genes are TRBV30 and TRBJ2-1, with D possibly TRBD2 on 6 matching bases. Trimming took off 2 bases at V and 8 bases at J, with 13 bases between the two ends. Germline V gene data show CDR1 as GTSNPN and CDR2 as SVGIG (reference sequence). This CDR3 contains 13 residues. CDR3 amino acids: CAWSLLASDEQFF. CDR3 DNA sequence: TGTGCCTGGAGTCTACTAGCTTCGGATGAGCAGTTCTTC.

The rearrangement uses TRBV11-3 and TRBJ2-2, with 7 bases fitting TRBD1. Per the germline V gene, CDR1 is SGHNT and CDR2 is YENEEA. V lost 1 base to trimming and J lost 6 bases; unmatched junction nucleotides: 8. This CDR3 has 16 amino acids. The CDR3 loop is CASSLVRDSGAGELFF. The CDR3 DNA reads TGTGCCAGCAGCTTAGTCCGGGACAGTGGCGCCGGGGAGCTGTTTTTT.

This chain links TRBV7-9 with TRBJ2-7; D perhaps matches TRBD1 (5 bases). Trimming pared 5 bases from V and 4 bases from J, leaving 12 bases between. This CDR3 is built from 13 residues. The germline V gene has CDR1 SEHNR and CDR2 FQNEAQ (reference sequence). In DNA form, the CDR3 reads TGTGCCAGCAGCCCAGGGCCGTGGTACGAGCAGTACTTC. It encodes CASSPGPWYEQYF.

The CDR3 nucleotides read TGCAGCGTTGAAGATATCGATAACACCTACAATGAGCAGTTCTTC. It encodes CSVEDIDNTYNEQFF. The V gene is TRBV29-1, the J gene TRBJ2-1; D remains unclear. Germline CDR1 SQVTM, CDR2 ANQGSEA. The V and J ends lost 0 bases and 2 bases respectively, with 11 bases between them. The CDR3 covers 15 residues.

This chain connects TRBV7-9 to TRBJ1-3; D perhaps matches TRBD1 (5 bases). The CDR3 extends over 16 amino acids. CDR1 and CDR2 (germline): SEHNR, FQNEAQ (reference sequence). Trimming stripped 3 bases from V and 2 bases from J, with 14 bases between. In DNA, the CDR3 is TGTGCCAGCAGCTTGGGCAGGGAGGTAGCTGGAAACACCATATATTTT. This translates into CASSLGREVAGNTIYF. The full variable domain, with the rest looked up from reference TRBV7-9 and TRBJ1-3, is DTGVSQNPRHKITKRGQNVTFRCDPISEHNRLYWYRQTLGQGPEFLTYFQNEAQLEKSRLLSDRFSAERPKGSFSTLEIQRTEQGDSAMYLCASSLGREVAGNTIYFGEGSWLTVV.

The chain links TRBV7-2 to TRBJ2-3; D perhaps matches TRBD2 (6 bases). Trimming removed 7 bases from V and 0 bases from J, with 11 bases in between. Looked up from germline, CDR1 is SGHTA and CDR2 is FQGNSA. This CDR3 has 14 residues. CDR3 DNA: TGTGCCAGCACCTCGGGGGTTAGCACAGATACGCAGTATTTT. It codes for CASTSGVSTDTQYF.

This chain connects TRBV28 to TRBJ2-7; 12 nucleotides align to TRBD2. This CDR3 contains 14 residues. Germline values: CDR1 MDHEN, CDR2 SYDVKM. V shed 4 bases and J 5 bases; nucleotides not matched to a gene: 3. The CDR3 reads CASSSGLAGNEQYF. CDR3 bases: TGTGCCAGCAGTTCCGGACTAGCGGGAAACGAGCAGTACTTC.

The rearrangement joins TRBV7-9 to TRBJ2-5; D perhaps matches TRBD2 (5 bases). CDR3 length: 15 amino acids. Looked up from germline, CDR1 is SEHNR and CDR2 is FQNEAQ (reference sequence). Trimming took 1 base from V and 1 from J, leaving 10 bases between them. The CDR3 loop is CASSLERDPQETQYF. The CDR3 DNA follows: TGTGCCAGCAGCTTAGAACGGGATCCCCAAGAGACCCAGTACTTC. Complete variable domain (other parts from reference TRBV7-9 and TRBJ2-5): DTGVSQNPRHKITKRGQNVTFRCDPISEHNRLYWYRQTLGQGPEFLTYFQNEAQLEKSRLLSDRFSAERPKGSFSTLEIQRTEQGDSAMYLCASSLERDPQETQYFGPGTRLLVL.

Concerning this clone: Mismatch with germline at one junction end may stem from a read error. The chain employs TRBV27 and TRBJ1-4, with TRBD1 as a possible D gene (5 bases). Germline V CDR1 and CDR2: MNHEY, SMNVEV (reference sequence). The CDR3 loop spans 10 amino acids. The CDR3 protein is CASAGLGAPF. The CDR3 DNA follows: TGTGCCAGCGCGGGACTTGGGGCACCTTTT.

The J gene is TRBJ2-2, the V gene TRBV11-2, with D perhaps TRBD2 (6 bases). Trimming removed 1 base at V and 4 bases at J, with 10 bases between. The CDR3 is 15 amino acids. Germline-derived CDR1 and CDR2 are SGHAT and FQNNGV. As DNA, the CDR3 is TGTGCCAGCAGCTTAGCGGGAGTCCCCACCGGGGAGCTGTTTTTT. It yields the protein CASSLAGVPTGELFF.

CDR3 protein: CASSEVPVAETQYF. The CDR3 coding sequence is TGTGCCAGCAGTGAAGTCCCGGTCGCGGAGACCCAGTACTTC. This chain uses TRBV2 with TRBJ2-5; D gene uncertain. Trimming took off 1 base at V and 5 bases at J, with 11 bases between the two ends. CDR3 size: 14 residues. Germline loops: CDR1 SNHLY, CDR2 FYNNEI.

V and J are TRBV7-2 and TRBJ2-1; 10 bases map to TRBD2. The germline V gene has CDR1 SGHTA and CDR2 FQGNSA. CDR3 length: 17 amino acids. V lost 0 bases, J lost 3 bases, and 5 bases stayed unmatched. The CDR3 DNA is TGTGCCAGCAGCTTAGCGCTCTTAGCGGGAGGCTACAATGAGCAGTTCTTC. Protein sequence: CASSLALLAGGYNEQFF.

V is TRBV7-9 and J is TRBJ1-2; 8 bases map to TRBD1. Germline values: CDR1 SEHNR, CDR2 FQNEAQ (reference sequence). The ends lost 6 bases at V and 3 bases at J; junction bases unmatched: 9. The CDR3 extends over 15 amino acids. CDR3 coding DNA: TGTGCCAGCAGTCCAGGGGGCGCATCCTACTATGGCTACACCTTC. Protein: CASSPGGASYYGYTF.

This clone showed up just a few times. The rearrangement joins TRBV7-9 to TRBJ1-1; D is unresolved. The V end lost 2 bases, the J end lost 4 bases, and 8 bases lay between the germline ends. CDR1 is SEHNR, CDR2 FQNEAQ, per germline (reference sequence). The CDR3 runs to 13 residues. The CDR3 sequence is CASSLNSRTEAFF. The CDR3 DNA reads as TGTGCCAGCAGCTTAAACAGTCGCACTGAAGCTTTCTTT.